This T cell receptor (beta chain) comes out of a study of blood T cells in healthy people across ages. Findings of the study overall: TCR beta diversity per million T cells fell roughly linearly with age. Investigators viewed diversity estimates from one million T cells as underestimates, the study reported.

The CDR3 is 15 amino acids. V dropped 5 bases and J dropped 2; count of bases not matched to a gene: 8. Remarks on this clonotype: Its antigen is not identified.

The authors ran a second PCR of about 7 to 12 cycles using a sample-barcoded 5' primer and a J-beta primer mix. Every cDNA was tagged by a template-switch adaptor with 12 random nucleotides. Every sample produced at least 3 million CDR3-containing paired-end reads. TCRdb reprocessed the 5' RACE reads with MiXCR, giving one entry per CDR3 protein. Of around 320,000 distinct CDR3 sequences detected, 27% appear once; the ten largest clones hold approximately 30%. The sequencing input was blood. The gene calls are TRBV12-3 or TRBV12-4 and TRBJ2-7; 8 bases map to TRBD2. This clonotype was obtained from a woman aged 70-85 years in good health. DNA of the CDR3: TGTGCCAGCAGTACCCGTAGCGGGATGGCCTACGAGCAGTACTTC. Protein: CASSTRSGMAYEQYF.